These 23 T cell receptor beta chains share one sample of origin, sequenced in a study of shared clonotypes between healthy human individuals. The method was immunoSEQ multiplex PCR; TCRdb's version includes in-frame clones alone and lacks a portion of them. Here the sample spans approximately 2,000,000 clones, around 93% being singletons. Sequencing input: naive CD4+ T cells from PBMCs. Subset described: CD45RA+ positively selected. These receptor sequences come from a man between 18 and 29 years old in good health. Some clones in this sample may be carry-over from other donors' samples.

The sample holds a few counts of this clone. The chain links TRBV7-2 to TRBJ1-1; no definite D call. The CDR3 runs 16 residues. Germline-derived CDR1 and CDR2 are SGHTA and FQGNSA. Between the trimmed V and J ends, which lost 3 bases and 1 base, there was a span of 15 bases. The CDR3 loop reads CASSFVRFATNTEAFF. DNA of the CDR3: TGTGCCAGCAGCTTTGTTAGGTTCGCGACGAACACTGAAGCTTTCTTT.

The CDR3 DNA reads TGTGCCAGCAGTGCCAGGGAGGCCTATGGCTACACCTTC. This codes for CASSAREAYGYTF. The chain couples TRBV6-5 to TRBJ1-2, with D perhaps TRBD1 (5 bases). Germline V lookup: CDR1 MNHEY, CDR2 SVGAGI. With 5 bases removed from V and 4 bases from J, the gap between germline ends came to 11 bases. The CDR3 runs to 13 residues.

The chain recombines TRBV9 with TRBJ2-2; 11 positions match TRBD2. The CDR3 is made up of 18 amino acids. Per the germline V gene, CDR1 is SGDLS and CDR2 is YYNGEE. After removal of 0 bases from V and 5 bases from J, the junction contained 9 bases not matched to a gene. CDR3 sequence (DNA): TGTGCCAGCAGCGTAGCCGCTAGCGGGAGGTCGGGTACCGGGGAGCTGTTTTTT. Its translation: CASSVAASGRSGTGELFF.

The rearrangement links TRBV6-5 to TRBJ1-1; D unresolved. CDR3 length: 13 residues. V shed 6 bases and J shed 3 bases, with 11 bases lying between them. Per the germline V gene, CDR1 is MNHEY and CDR2 is SVGAGI. In DNA, the CDR3 is TGTGCCAGCAGCTTTGTTCGGGACACTGAAGCTTTCTTT. It yields the protein CASSFVRDTEAFF.

J is TRBJ2-1 and V is TRBV9; 8 bases agree with TRBD2. Germline V CDR1 and CDR2: SGDLS, YYNGEE. CDR3 length: 15 residues. After removal of 3 bases from V and 0 bases from J, the junction contained 2 bases not matched to a gene. CDR3 in DNA: TGTGCCAGCAGCGAGGGACTAGGCTCCTACAATGAGCAGTTCTTC. It specifies CASSEGLGSYNEQFF.

As to this clone: The same CDR3 also results from other DNA sequences found in this sample. V gene TRBV18 combines with J gene TRBJ2-5; the D is unclear. The CDR3 consists of 15 residues. Trimming removed 3 bases at V and 2 bases at J, with 13 bases between. The germline CDR1 and CDR2 sequences are KGHSH and LQKENI. CDR3 loop: CASSPRTGGQETQYF. For the CDR3, the DNA is TGTGCCAGCTCACCTCGGACGGGTGGGCAAGAGACCCAGTACTTC.

This rearrangement joins TRBV30 to TRBJ2-2; D is ambiguous. CDR1 GTSNPN and CDR2 SVGIG come from the germline V gene (reference sequence). The CDR3 sequence is 10 residues long. Deletions cut 8 bases from V and 8 bases from J, with 9 bases between. This chain's CDR3 is CAQGRGELFF. Written as DNA, the CDR3 is TGTGCCCAAGGGCGTGGGGAGCTGTTTTTT.

This chain joins TRBV28 and TRBJ2-2; TRBD2 matches 10 bases. The J segment lost 0 bases and the V segment lost 3 bases, leaving 1 base of the junction unmatched. Germline V CDR1 and CDR2: MDHEN, SYDVKM. The length of the CDR3 is 16 residues. For the CDR3, the DNA is TGTGCCAGCAGTTTCGGGACTAGCGCGAACACCGGGGAGCTGTTTTTT. This translates into CASSFGTSANTGELFF.

The V call is TRBV7-2, the J call TRBJ2-1; TRBD2 matches at 7 bases. This CDR3 is 12 amino acids long. Germline V gene data show CDR1 as SGHTA and CDR2 as FQGNSA. Germline trimming cut 5 bases from V and 16 bases from J; bases unmatched to any gene: 11. CDR3 DNA sequence: TGTGCCAGCAGCCCCCGGGTGGGGGGGGGATTCTTC. Amino acid sequence: CASSPRVGGGFF. The complete variable domain, with remaining parts taken from reference TRBV7-2 and TRBJ2-1, reads GAGVSQSPSNKVTEKGKDVELRCDPISGHTALYWYRQSLGQGLEFLIYFQGNSAPDKSGLPSDRFSAERTGGSVSTLTIQRTQQEDSAVYLCASSPRVGGGFFGPGTRLTVL.

The chain combines TRBV10-1 with TRBJ2-7; 11 bases match TRBD2. V lost 4 bases to trimming and J lost 4 bases; unmatched junction nucleotides: 6. CDR3 length: 15 amino acids. The germline CDR1 and CDR2 sequences are WNHNN and SYGVQD (reference sequence). CDR3 residues: CASSAASGRSYEQYF. DNA of the CDR3: TGCGCCAGCAGTGCGGCTAGCGGGAGGAGTTACGAGCAGTACTTC.

A single count supports this clone. This chain joins TRBV28 and TRBJ2-3; TRBD1 aligns across 7 bases. This CDR3 region has 13 residues. Germline trimming cut 6 bases from V and 7 bases from J; bases unmatched to any gene: 7. CDR1 MDHEN and CDR2 SYDVKM come from the germline V gene. The CDR3 region has the DNA TGTGCCAGCAGCCGGGACAGTTACAATACGCAGTATTTT. It encodes CASSRDSYNTQYF.

The rearrangement joins TRBV9 to TRBJ2-5; D tentatively reads TRBD1 or TRBD2 (6 bases each). Looked up from germline, CDR1 is SGDLS and CDR2 is YYNGEE. The length of the CDR3 is 14 residues. Between the trimmed V and J ends, which lost 4 bases and 1 base, there was a span of 11 bases. CDR3 sequence: CASSRGVVQETQYF. CDR3 DNA: TGTGCCAGCAGCAGGGGGGTCGTCCAAGAGACCCAGTACTTC. Together with reference TRBV9 and TRBJ2-5, the CDR3 gives the full variable domain: DSGVTQTPKHLITATGQRVTLRCSPRSGDLSVYWYQQSLDQGLQFLIQYYNGEERAKGNILERFSAQQFPDLHSELNLSSLELGDSALYFCASSRGVVQETQYFGPGTRLLVL.

The CDR3: CASSTGVARRVTDTQYF. The CDR3 nucleotides read TGCGCCAGCAGCACGGGGGTAGCCCGACGGGTCACAGATACGCAGTATTTT. The genes are TRBV5-1 and TRBJ2-3; tentative D call: TRBD2 (6 bases). Germline V gives CDR1 SGHRS, CDR2 YFSETQ. Deletions cut 4 bases from V and 2 bases from J, with 20 bases between. CDR3 size: 17 residues.

With respect to this clone: Other DNA sequences in this sample translate to the same CDR3. The chain links TRBV28 to TRBJ2-1; unclear D gene. The CDR3 runs 13 residues. Germline CDR1 is MDHEN and CDR2 is SYDVKM. Trimming stripped 6 bases from V and 3 bases from J, with 9 bases between. The chain's CDR3 is CASSLDRYNEQFF. CDR3 DNA: TGTGCCAGCAGCCTGGACCGCTACAATGAGCAGTTCTTC.

The chain links TRBV7-8 to TRBJ2-3; D uncertain. The CDR3 has 16 amino acids. Trimming pared 6 bases from V and 0 bases from J, leaving 16 bases between. The V gene's germline CDR1 is SGHVS and CDR2 FQNEAQ. The CDR3 loop is CASSSFRRLSTDTQYF. CDR3 in DNA: TGTGCCAGCAGTTCTTTCCGCCGGTTAAGCACAGATACGCAGTATTTT.

The chain uses TRBV5-8 and TRBJ2-7; 13 nucleotides agree with TRBD2. The V and J ends lost 4 bases and 4 bases, in that order; junction bases with no gene match: 8. The germline gives CDR1 SGHTS, CDR2 YDEGEE. The CDR3 consists of 16 residues. DNA for the CDR3: TGTGCCAGCAGCCTACCTGGGACTAGCGGGGCATACGAGCAGTACTTC. It yields the protein CASSLPGTSGAYEQYF.

This chain links TRBV9 with TRBJ1-4; D remains ambiguous. The V gene's germline CDR1 is SGDLS and CDR2 YYNGEE. V was pared by 0 bases and J by 7 bases, with 19 bases between. This CDR3 region has 17 residues. The CDR3 DNA reads as TGTGCCAGCAGCGTAGGGGTATCGGCTGGGTCTGGTGAAAAACTGTTTTTT. Translation: CASSVGVSAGSGEKLFF.

The chain recombines TRBV7-8 with TRBJ1-5; D uncertain. Germline V gene data show CDR1 as SGHVS and CDR2 as FQNEAQ. The CDR3 covers 15 residues. With 1 base removed from V and 1 base from J, the gap between germline ends came to 8 bases. CDR3: CASSLVARSNQPQHF. CDR3 coding DNA: TGTGCCAGCAGCTTAGTCGCCAGGAGCAATCAGCCCCAGCATTTT.

The genes are TRBV6-1 and TRBJ1-1; 7 bases map to TRBD1. The V gene end was trimmed by 3 bases and the J gene end by 4 bases; junction bases not matched to a gene: 5. CDR3 length: 14 amino acids. Per the germline V gene, CDR1 is MNHNS and CDR2 is SASEGT. This CDR3 reads CASSETGPLTEAFF. The CDR3 nucleotides are TGTGCCAGCAGTGAGACAGGGCCGCTCACTGAAGCTTTCTTT.

The J gene is TRBJ2-7, the V gene TRBV28, with D hard to call. Trimming stripped 4 bases from V and 1 base from J, with 14 bases between. The CDR3 loop spans 15 amino acids. Germline V gene data show CDR1 as MDHEN and CDR2 as SYDVKM. The CDR3 protein is CASSSLGVGSYEQYF. CDR3 coding DNA: TGTGCCAGCAGTTCACTTGGGGTTGGGTCCTACGAGCAGTACTTC.

The V call is TRBV6-1, the J call TRBJ2-1; 13 bases agree with TRBD2. V dropped 5 bases and J dropped 10; count of bases not matched to a gene: 8. The CDR3 is 15 residues long. The germline CDR1 and CDR2 sequences are MNHNS and SASEGT. Here the CDR3 DNA reads TGTGCCAGCAGTCCGGGACTAGCGGGATACGGCGAGCAGTTCTTC. Translated, it gives CASSPGLAGYGEQFF.

This clone was counted a few times. This chain joins TRBV28 and TRBJ1-3, with 9 bases fitting TRBD1. Germline V lookup: CDR1 MDHEN, CDR2 SYDVKM. Unmatched junction bases numbered 7, after V lost 6 bases and J lost 4 bases. There are 15 residues in the CDR3. CDR3 residues: CASRTDRGTGNTIYF. CDR3 nucleotide sequence: TGTGCCAGCAGAACCGACAGGGGGACCGGAAACACCATATATTTT.

The chain carries TRBV10-3 and TRBJ1-2, with D tentatively TRBD1 (5 bases). The CDR3 sequence is 13 residues long. V shed 1 base and J shed 8 bases, with 11 bases lying between them. Per the germline V gene, CDR1 is ENHRY and CDR2 is SYGVKD. CDR3 in DNA: TGTGCCATCAGTGAGTGGGCGGGGCTGGGCTACACCTTC. Translated: CAISEWAGLGYTF.